These T cell receptor beta chains were read from a single sample in a study of long-term antiretroviral therapy in people with HIV. TCRdb's copy holds only in-frame clones and misses some; the assay was immunoSEQ multiplex PCR. The sample carries tens of thousands of clones, 83% recorded once. Source: unsorted PBMCs, taken 0.4 years before starting antiretroviral therapy. The receptors shown here come from a man aged 18 to 35 with HIV. The CDR3 runs from the conserved cysteine through the conserved F or W. Clone size is shown for a subset of rows, as once, few, many or a class of expanded clone.

CDR3 protein | V gene | clone size
CASSQIEGYNEQFF | TRBV14 | -
CASSLGRGGTGELFF | TRBV4-1 | -
CASSRTGANTEAFF | TRBV4-1 | once
CASSQAMGRRSQYF | TRBV4-1 | -
CASSFYSGRGYNEQFF | TRBV7-2 | -
CASRGYYEQYF | TRBV6-6 | -
CASSEALPGQGRGTDTQYF | TRBV2 | -
CASSSPQRGLYEQFF | TRBV27 | -
CASRPQGASTEAFF | TRBV7-9 | -
CASSQTQGAREQYF | TRBV4-2 | -
CASSAIAGSSYNEQFF | TRBV9 | -
CASSRENTEAFF | TRBV6-6 | -
CASSRTLYYEQYF | TRBV4-3 | -
CASSPAGSNYGYTF | TRBV7-2 | -
CASRLSDIQETQYF | TRBV7-2 | -
CASSLGAGFNQPQHF | TRBV11-2 | -
CASSEHSGTAYNEQFF | TRBV25-1 | -
CASSLTVGVEAFF | TRBV7-3 | once
CASRIAGTDYGYTF | TRBV2 | -
CASSQGQGGPYEQYF | TRBV4-3 | few
CASSDQGDEQFF | TRBV18 | -
CASKGLHASYEQYF | TRBV6-1 | few
CASSHAPPGSPGTDTQYF | TRBV4-3 | -
CASSLDRNTEAFF | TRBV7-8 | -